These 10 T cell receptor beta chains share one sample of origin, sequenced in a study of OX40 agonist ivuxolimab in advanced cancers. Clones were read by immunoSEQ multiplex PCR, and TCRdb kept only the in-frame ones, dropping some. Of about 88,000 clones listed, around 83% were seen once; the top ten hold approximately 0.2%. The material was CD4+ or CD8+ T cells sorted from blood, obtained in a trial of the OX40 agonist ivuxolimab. These receptors came from an adult with an advanced solid tumor such as melanoma, head and neck, liver or kidney cancer.

V gene TRBV28 combines with J gene TRBJ1-4; possible D gene TRBD1, 5 bases. The CDR3 runs 15 residues. CDR1 and CDR2 from the germline V gene are MDHEN and SYDVKM. Trimming left V 1 base short and J 6 bases short, with 12 bases between. Here the CDR3 reads CASSLFRAGYEKLFF. CDR3 coding DNA: TGTGCCAGCAGTTTATTTAGGGCAGGGTATGAAAAACTGTTTTTT. The variable domain in full, with the rest retrieved from reference TRBV28 and TRBJ1-4, is DVKVTQSSRYLVKRTGEKVFLECVQDMDHENMFWYRQDPGLGLRLIYFSYDVKMKEKGDIPEGYSVSREKKERFSLILESASTNQTSMYLCASSLFRAGYEKLFFGSGTQLSVL.

V usage is TRBV7-3 and J usage is TRBJ1-1, with 9 bases fitting TRBD1. The length of the CDR3 is 14 residues. In germline, CDR1 is SGHTA, CDR2 FQGTGA. The trim removed 5 bases at V and 4 bases at J, leaving 5 bases unmatched. The CDR3 bases are TGTGCCAGCAGCACAGGGGGCAGGGGCACTGAAGCTTTCTTT. Translating gives CASSTGGRGTEAFF.

The rearrangement joins TRBV28 to TRBJ1-5; D remains ambiguous. The V end lost 6 bases, the J end lost 0 bases, and 15 bases lay between the germline ends. The CDR3 totals 16 residues. CDR1 is MDHEN, CDR2 SYDVKM, per germline. The CDR3: CASRTRGTHSNQPQHF. The CDR3 DNA sequence: TGTGCCAGCAGAACGAGAGGTACCCATAGCAATCAGCCCCAGCATTTT.

This rearrangement joins TRBV7-2 to TRBJ1-1; D is undetermined. The CDR3 runs 13 residues. Deletions cut 5 bases from V and 3 bases from J, with 10 bases between. Germline loops: CDR1 SGHTA, CDR2 FQGNSA. The CDR3 sequence: CASSANTDTEAFF. CDR3 in DNA: TGTGCCAGCAGCGCCAACACCGACACTGAAGCTTTCTTT.

J is TRBJ1-6 and V is TRBV4-1; D is ambiguous. Germline lookup yields CDR1 MGHRA and CDR2 YSYEKL. V gave up 1 base and J gave up 6 bases, with 13 bases separating them. The CDR3 loop spans 16 amino acids. As DNA, the CDR3 is TGCGCCAGCAGCCAAGGTTCGATGGCCGCTAATTCACCCCTCCACTTT. It encodes CASSQGSMAANSPLHF.

The chain carries TRBV2 and TRBJ1-2; D gene unclear. The CDR3 contains 10 residues. Trimming stripped 7 bases from V and 8 bases from J, with 8 bases between. Germline V gene lookup returns CDR1 SNHLY and CDR2 FYNNEI. CDR3 in DNA: TGTGCCAGCATAGGACTGGGCTACACCTTC. Translation: CASIGLGYTF.

V and J are TRBV19 and TRBJ1-1; possible D gene TRBD1, 6 bases. Trimming removed 5 bases from V and 4 bases from J, with 14 bases in between. The CDR3 is made up of 14 amino acids. CDR1 and CDR2 (germline): LNHDA, SQIVND (reference sequence). The CDR3 bases are TGTGCCAGTAGTTTATACAGGGAGGGCACTGAAGCTTTCTTT. Translation: CASSLYREGTEAFF. The whole variable domain, remainder taken from reference TRBV19 and TRBJ1-1, is DGGITQSPKYLFRKEGQNVTLSCEQNLNHDAMYWYRQDPGQGLRLIYYSQIVNDFQKGDIAEGYSVSREKKESFPLTVTSAQKNPTAFYLCASSLYREGTEAFFGQGTRLTVV.

The J gene is TRBJ2-3, the V gene TRBV7-8, with 7 bases fitting TRBD2. Germline V gene sequence: CDR1 SGHVS, CDR2 FQNEAQ. The CDR3 spans 15 residues. V was clipped by 10 bases and J by 0 bases; unmatched bases: 10. The CDR3 reads CATIQRLASTDTQYF. In DNA form, the CDR3 reads TGTGCCACCATCCAGCGACTAGCTAGCACAGATACGCAGTATTTT.

This chain links TRBV5-1 with TRBJ2-3; TRBD1 might be the D (5 bases). Germline CDR1 reads SGHRS; CDR2 reads YFSETQ. This CDR3 has 13 residues. Trimming pared 0 bases from V and 7 bases from J, leaving 9 bases between. The CDR3: CASSLARDYTQYF. CDR3 bases: TGCGCCAGCAGCTTGGCCAGGGATTATACGCAGTATTTT.

The chain couples TRBV27 to TRBJ2-3; 7 bases match TRBD2. The trim removed 6 bases at V and 4 bases at J, leaving 10 bases unmatched. CDR1 is MNHEY, CDR2 SMNVEV, per germline (reference sequence). CDR3 length: 15 residues. CDR3 residues: CASSPSGTSPDTQYF. DNA of the CDR3: TGTGCCAGCAGCCCTAGCGGAACGTCACCAGATACGCAGTATTTT.